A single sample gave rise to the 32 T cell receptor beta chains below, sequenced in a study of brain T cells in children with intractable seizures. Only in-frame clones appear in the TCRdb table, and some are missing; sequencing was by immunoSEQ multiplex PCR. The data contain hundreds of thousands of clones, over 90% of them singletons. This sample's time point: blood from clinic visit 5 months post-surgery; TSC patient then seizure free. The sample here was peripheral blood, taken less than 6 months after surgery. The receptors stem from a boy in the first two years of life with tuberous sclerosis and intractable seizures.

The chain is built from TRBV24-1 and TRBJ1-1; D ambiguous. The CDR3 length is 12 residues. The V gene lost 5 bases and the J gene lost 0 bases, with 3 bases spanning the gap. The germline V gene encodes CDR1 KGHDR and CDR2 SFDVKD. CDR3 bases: TGTGCCACCAGTGGGGTGAACACTGAAGCTTTCTTT. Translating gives CATSGVNTEAFF.

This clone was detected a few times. The CDR3 spells CSASYRDDLGPLHF. In DNA, the CDR3 is TGCAGTGCTAGTTACCGGGACGATCTCGGACCCCTCCACTTT. The rearrangement uses TRBV20-1 and TRBJ1-6, with D tentatively TRBD1 (5 bases). Trimming stripped 3 bases from V and 12 bases from J, with 18 bases between. The germline gives CDR1 DFQATT, CDR2 SNEGSKA (reference sequence). This CDR3 spans 14 amino acids.

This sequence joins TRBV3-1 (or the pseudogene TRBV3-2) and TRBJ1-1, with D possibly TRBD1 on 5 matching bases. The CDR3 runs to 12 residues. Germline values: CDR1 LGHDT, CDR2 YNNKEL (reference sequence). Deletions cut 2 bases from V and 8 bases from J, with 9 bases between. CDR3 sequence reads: CASSQRGIEAFF. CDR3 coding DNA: TGTGCCAGCAGCCAAAGGGGAATCGAAGCTTTCTTT.

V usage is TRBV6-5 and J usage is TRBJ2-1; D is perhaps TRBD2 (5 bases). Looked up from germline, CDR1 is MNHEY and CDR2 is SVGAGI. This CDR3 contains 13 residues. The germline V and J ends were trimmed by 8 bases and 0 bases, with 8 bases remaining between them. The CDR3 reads CASLLVSYNEQFF. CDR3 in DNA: TGTGCCAGCCTACTAGTCTCCTACAATGAGCAGTTCTTC.

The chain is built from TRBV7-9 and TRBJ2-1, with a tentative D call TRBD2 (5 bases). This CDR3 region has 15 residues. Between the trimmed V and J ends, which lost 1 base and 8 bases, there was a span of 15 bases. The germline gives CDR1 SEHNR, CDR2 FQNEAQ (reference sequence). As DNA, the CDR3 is TGTGCCAGCAGCTTAGTCGGGTTGGCCGGGGATGAGCAGTTCTTC. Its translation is CASSLVGLAGDEQFF.

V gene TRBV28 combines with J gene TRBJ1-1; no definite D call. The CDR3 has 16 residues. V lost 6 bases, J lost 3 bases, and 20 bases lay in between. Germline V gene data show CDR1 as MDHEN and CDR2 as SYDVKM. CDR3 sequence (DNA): TGTGCCAGCAGCCGAAACAACGTACTTGGGCACACTGAAGCTTTCTTT. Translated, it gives CASSRNNVLGHTEAFF.

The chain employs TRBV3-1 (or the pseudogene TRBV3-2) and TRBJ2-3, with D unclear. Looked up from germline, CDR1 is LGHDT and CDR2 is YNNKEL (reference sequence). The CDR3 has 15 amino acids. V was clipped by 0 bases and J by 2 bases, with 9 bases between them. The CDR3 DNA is TGTGCCAGCAGCCAAGACCGAACATACACAGATACGCAGTATTTT. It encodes CASSQDRTYTDTQYF.

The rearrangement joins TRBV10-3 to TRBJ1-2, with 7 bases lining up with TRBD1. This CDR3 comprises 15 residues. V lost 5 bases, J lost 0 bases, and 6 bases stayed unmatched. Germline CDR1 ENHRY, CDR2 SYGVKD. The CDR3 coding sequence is TGTGCCATCAGTTTAACAGGGGAAACTAACTATGGCTACACCTTC. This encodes CAISLTGETNYGYTF.

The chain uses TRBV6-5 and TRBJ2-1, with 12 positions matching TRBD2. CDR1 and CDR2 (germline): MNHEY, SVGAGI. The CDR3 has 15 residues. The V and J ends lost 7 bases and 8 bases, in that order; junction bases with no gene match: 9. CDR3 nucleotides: TGTGCCAGCACCCGGGGGACTAGCGGGTCCGATGAGCAGTTCTTC. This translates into CASTRGTSGSDEQFF.

CDR3 residues: CASSRTGRYTGNTIYF. The CDR3 DNA is TGTGCCAGCAGCCGGACAGGAAGATATACTGGAAACACCATATATTTT. The rearrangement links TRBV5-4 to TRBJ1-3; 7 bases map to TRBD1. This CDR3 spans 16 amino acids. Germline CDR1 is SGHNT and CDR2 is YYREEE (reference sequence). The J segment lost 2 bases and the V segment lost 4 bases, leaving 9 bases of the junction unmatched.

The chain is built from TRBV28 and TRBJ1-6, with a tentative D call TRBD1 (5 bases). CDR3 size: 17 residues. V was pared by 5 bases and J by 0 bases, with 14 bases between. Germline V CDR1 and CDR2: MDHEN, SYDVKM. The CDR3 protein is CASSRAVGDSYNSPLHF. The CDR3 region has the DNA TGTGCCAGCAGTCGGGCGGTGGGGGACTCCTATAATTCACCCCTCCACTTT.

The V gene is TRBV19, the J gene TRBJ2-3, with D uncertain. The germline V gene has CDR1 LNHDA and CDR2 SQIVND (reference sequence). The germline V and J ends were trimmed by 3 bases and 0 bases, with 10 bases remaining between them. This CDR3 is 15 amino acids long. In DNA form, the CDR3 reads TGTGCCAGTAGTATGCCGGACGATAGCACAGATACGCAGTATTTT. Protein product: CASSMPDDSTDTQYF.

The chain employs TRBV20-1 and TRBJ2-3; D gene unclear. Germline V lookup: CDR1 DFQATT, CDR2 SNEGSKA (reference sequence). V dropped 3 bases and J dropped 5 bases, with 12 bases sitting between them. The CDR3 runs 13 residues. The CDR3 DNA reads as TGCAGTGCTAGTCCCAGCCTCAGAGATACGCAGTATTTT. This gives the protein CSASPSLRDTQYF.

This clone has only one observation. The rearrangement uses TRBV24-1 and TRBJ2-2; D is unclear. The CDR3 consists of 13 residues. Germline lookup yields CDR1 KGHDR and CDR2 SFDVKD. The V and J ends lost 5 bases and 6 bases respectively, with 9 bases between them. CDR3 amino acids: CATSGLGSGELFF. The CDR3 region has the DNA TGTGCCACCAGTGGTCTAGGTTCCGGGGAGCTGTTTTTT.

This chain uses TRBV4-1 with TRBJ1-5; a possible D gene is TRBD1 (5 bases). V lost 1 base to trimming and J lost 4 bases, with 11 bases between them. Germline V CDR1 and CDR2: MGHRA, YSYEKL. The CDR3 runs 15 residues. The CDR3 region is CASSQAGRTNQPQHF. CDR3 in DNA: TGCGCCAGCAGCCAAGCGGGACGGACTAATCAGCCCCAGCATTTT.

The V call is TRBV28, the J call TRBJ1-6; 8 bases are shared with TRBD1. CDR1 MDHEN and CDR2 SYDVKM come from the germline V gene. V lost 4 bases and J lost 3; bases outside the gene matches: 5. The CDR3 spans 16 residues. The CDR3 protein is CASSSSGGLYNSPLHF. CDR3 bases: TGTGCCAGCAGTTCATCAGGGGGCCTCTATAATTCACCCCTCCACTTT.

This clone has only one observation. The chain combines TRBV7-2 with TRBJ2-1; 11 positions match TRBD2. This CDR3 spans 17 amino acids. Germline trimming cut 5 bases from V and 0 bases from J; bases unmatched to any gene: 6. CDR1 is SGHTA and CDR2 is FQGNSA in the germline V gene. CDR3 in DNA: TGTGCCAGCAGCCACCGACTAGCGGGAAGCTCCTACAATGAGCAGTTCTTC. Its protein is CASSHRLAGSSYNEQFF.

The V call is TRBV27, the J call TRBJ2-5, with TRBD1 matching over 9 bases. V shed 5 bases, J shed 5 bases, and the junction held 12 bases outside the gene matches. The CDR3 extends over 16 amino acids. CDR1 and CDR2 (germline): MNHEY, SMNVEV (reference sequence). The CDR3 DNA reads TGTGCCAGCAGTCCCGCCGGGGACAGGGTATGGGAGACCCAGTACTTC. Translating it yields CASSPAGDRVWETQYF.

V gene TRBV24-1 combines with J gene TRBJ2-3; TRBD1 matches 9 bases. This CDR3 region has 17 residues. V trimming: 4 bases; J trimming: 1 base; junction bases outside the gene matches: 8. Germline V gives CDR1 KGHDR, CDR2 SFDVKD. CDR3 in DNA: TGTGCCACCAGTGACGCGGGACAGGGTTTGGGCACAGATACGCAGTATTTT. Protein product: CATSDAGQGLGTDTQYF.

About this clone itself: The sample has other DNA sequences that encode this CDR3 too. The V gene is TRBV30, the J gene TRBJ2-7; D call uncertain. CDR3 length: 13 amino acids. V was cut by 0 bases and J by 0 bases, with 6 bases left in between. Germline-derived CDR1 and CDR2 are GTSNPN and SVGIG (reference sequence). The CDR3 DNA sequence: TGTGCCTGGAGTGTGGGTTTCTCCTACGAGCAGTACTTC. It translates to CAWSVGFSYEQYF. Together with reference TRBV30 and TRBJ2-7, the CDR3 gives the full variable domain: SQTIHQWPATLVQPVGSPLSLECTVEGTSNPNLYWYRQAAGRGLQLLFYSVGIGQISSEVPQNLSASRPQDRQFILSSKKLLLSDSGFYLCAWSVGFSYEQYFGPGTRLTVT.

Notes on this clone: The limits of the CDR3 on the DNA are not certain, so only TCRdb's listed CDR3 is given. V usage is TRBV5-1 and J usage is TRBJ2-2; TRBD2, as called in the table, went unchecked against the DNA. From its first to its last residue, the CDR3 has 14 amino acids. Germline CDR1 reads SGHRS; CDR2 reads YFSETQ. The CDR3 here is CASRTSGTPGSCFF.

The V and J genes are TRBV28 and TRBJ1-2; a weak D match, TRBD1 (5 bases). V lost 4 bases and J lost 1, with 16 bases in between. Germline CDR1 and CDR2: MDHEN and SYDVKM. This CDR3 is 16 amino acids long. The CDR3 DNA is TGTGCCAGCAGTTACGGGGCCCTTAACTATAACTATGGCTACACCTTC. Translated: CASSYGALNYNYGYTF.

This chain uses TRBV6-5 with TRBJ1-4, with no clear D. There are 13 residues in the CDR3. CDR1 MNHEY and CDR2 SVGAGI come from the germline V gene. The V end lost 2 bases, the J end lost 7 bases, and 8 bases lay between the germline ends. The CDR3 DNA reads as TGTGCCAGCAGTTACCATGGGAGTGAAAAACTGTTTTTT. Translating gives CASSYHGSEKLFF.

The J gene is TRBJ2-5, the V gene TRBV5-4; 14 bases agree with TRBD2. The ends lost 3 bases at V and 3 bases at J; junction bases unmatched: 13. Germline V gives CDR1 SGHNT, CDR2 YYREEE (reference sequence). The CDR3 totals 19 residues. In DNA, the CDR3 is TGTGCCAGCAGCTCGACTAGCGGGGGGGCCGGGAAAAGAAAAGAGACCCAGTACTTC. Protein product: CASSSTSGGAGKRKETQYF.

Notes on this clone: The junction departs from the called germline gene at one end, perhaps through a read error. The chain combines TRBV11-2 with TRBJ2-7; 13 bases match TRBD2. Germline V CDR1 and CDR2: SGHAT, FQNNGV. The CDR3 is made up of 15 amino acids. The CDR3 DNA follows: TGTGCCGGCAGCCGGACTAGCGGGGGAGCCTACGAGCAGTACTTC. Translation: CAGSRTSGGAYEQYF. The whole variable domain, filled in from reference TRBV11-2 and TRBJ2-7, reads EAGVAQSPRYKIIEKRQSVAFWCNPISGHATLYWYQQILGQGPKLLIQFQNNGVVDDSQLPKDRFSAERLKGVDSTLKIQPAKLEDSAVYLCAGSRTSGGAYEQYFGPGTRLTVT.

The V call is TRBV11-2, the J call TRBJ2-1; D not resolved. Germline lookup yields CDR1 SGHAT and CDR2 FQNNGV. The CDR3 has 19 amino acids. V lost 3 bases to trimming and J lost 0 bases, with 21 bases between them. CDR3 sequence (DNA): TGTGCCAGCAGCTTTCGGTTAGCTTCGGAGTCGAGCTCCTACAATGAGCAGTTCTTC. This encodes CASSFRLASESSSYNEQFF.

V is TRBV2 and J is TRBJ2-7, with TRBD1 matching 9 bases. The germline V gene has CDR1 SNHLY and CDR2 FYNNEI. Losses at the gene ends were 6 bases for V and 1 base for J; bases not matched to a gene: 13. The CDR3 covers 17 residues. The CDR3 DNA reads TGTGCCAGCAGACGATCCCTCCGGGACAGGGAGTCCTACGAGCAGTACTTC. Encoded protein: CASRRSLRDRESYEQYF.

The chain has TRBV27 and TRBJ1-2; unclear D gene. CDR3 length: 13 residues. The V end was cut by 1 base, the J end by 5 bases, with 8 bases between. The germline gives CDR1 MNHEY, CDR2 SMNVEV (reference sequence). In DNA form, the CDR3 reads TGTGCCAGCAGTTTATTGTCCGGATATGGCTACACCTTC. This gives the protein CASSLLSGYGYTF.

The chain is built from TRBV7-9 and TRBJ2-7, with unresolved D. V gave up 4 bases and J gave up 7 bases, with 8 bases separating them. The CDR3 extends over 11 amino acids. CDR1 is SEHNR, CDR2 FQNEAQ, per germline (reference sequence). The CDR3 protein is CASSYMGEQYF. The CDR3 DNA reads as TGTGCCAGCAGCTACATGGGGGAGCAGTACTTC.

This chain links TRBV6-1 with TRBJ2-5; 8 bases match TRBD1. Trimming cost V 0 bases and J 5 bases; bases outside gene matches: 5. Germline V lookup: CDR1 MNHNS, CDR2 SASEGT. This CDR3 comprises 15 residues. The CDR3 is CASSEASGQDETQYF. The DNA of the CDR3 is TGTGCCAGCAGTGAAGCATCGGGACAGGACGAGACCCAGTACTTC.

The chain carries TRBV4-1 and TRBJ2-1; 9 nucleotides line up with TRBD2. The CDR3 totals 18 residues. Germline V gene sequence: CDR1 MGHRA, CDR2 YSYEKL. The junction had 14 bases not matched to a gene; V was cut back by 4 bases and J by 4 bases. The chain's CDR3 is CASSRGEPLAGSYNEQFF. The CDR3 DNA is TGCGCCAGCAGCCGAGGTGAACCTCTAGCGGGGTCGTACAATGAGCAGTTCTTC.

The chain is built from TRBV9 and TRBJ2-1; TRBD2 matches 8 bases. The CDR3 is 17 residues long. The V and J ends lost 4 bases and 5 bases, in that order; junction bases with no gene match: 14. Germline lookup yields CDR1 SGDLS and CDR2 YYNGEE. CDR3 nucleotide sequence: TGTGCCAGCAGCCATCTTGAGGGGCGGGAGGATAACAATGAGCAGTTCTTC. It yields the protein CASSHLEGREDNNEQFF.